This TCR beta chain was obtained from a study of cytotoxic CD8 clonotypes in ibrutinib-treated CLL. TCRdb's table, derived via immunoSEQ multiplex PCR, lists solely in-frame clones and lacks some. Of some 30,000 clones in the sample, 70% to 80% were seen once. Regarding the study as a whole: The study sampled sustained-remission and progressing patients at different times.

On this clone: Its specificity is not known.

The receptor comes from a human donor with chronic lymphocytic leukemia. Specimen: PBMCs, collected after 36 months of ibrutinib treatment.

The CDR3 loop reads CASSTRGGGMFEQYF. The DNA for the CDR3 is TGTGCCAGCAGCACCCGGGGAGGGGGTATGTTCGAGCAGTACTTC. This rearrangement joins TRBV7-8 to TRBJ2-7; TRBD2 might be the D (7 bases). Trimming stripped 5 bases from V and 6 bases from J, with 20 bases between. CDR1 and CDR2 from the germline V gene are SGHVS and FQNEAQ. The CDR3 covers 15 residues.